The clone carrying this T cell receptor (beta chain) was observed a handful of times. Germline V gene data show CDR1 as SGDLS and CDR2 as YYNGEE. This CDR3 is built from 17 residues. V lost 1 base, J lost 0 bases, and 15 bases lay in between. A template switching step contributed a universal primer site, while unique molecular identifiers were present in the cDNA. TCRdb used MiXCR to reprocess the 5' RACE reads, holding one entry per CDR3 protein. The table records some 460,000 distinct CDR3 sequences, approximately 15% of them present only once. This sample is part of a study of identical twins. The data were also submitted as part of a second study, on yellow fever vaccine responses in identical twins.

The rearrangement joins TRBV9 to TRBJ2-3; D gene uncertain. This sequence originates from a woman aged 18-29 years in good health. Sequenced sample: CD4+ T cells sorted from blood. The CDR3 region is CASSVFAWVTSTDTQYF. CDR3 nucleotides: TGTGCCAGCAGCGTATTTGCGTGGGTTACTAGCACAGATACGCAGTATTTT.